This T cell receptor (beta chain) was identified during a study of shared clonotypes between healthy human individuals. On the study more broadly: Those who served as donors were two women and a few men between the ages of 18 and 49.

Study conclusions and caveats: Naive subsets typically showed greater estimated richness than memory subsets.

Those who donated were healthy HIV-negative adults, with no recent acute infections or vaccinations reported. There are 11 residues in the CDR3. Between the trimmed V and J ends, which lost 8 bases and 7 bases, there was a span of 12 bases. CDR1 is DFQATT, CDR2 SNEGSKA, per germline (reference sequence). Deep-level running was used for the assay. Here immunoSEQ multiplex PCR was the method, and the copy in TCRdb shows in-frame clones only, minus some. The sample holds approximately 2,300,000 clones, 85% to 95% seen once. Details on this clone: Its matching antigen is unknown.

Sequenced material: naive CD4+ T cells from PBMCs. Subset defined: CD45RA+ positively selected. This rearrangement joins TRBV20-1 to TRBJ2-1; D may be TRBD1 or TRBD2 (5 bases each). This clonotype was sampled from a man between 18 and 35 years old in good health. Some clones in this sample may be carry-over from other donors' samples. The CDR3 protein is CSWDGQNEQFF. DNA of the CDR3: TGCAGTTGGGACGGGCAAAATGAGCAGTTCTTC.